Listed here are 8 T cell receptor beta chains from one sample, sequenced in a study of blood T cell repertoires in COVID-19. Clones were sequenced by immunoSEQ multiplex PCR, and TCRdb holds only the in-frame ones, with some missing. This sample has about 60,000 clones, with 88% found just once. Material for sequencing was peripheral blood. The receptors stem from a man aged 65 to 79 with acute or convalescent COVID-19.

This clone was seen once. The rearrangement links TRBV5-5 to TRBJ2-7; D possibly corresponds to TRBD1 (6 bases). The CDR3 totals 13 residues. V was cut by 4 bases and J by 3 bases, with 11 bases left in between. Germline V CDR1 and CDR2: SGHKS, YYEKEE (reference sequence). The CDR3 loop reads CASSVIGGYEQYF. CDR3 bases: TGTGCCAGCAGCGTGATAGGGGGCTACGAGCAGTACTTC.

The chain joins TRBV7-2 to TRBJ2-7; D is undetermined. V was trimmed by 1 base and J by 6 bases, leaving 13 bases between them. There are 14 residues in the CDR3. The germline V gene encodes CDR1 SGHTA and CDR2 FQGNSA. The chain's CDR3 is CASSLGNLVAEQYF. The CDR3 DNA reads TGTGCCAGCAGCTTAGGGAATTTGGTAGCCGAGCAGTACTTC.

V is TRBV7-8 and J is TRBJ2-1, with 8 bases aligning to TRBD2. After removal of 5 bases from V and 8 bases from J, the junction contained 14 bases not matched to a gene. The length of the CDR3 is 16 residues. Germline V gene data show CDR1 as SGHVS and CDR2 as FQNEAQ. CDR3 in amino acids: CASSITSGLGLDEQFF. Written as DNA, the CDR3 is TGTGCCAGCAGCATAACTAGCGGTCTTGGCTTGGATGAGCAGTTCTTC. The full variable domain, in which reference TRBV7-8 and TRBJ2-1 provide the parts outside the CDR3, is GAGVSQSPRYKVAKRGQDVALRCDPISGHVSLFWYQQALGQGPEFLTYFQNEAQLDKSGLPSDRFFAERPEGSVSTLKIQRTQQEDSAVYLCASSITSGLGLDEQFFGPGTRLTVL.

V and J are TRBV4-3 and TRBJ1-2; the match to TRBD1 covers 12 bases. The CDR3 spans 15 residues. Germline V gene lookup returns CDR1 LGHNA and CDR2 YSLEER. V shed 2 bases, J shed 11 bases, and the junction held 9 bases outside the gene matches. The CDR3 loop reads CASSQPGQGASRYTF. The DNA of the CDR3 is TGCGCCAGCAGCCAACCGGGACAGGGGGCATCGAGGTACACCTTC.

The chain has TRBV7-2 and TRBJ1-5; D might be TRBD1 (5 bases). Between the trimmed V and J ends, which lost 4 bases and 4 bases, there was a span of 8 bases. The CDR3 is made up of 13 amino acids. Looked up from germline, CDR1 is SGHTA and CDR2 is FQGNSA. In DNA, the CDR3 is TGTGCCAGCAGCTCGGACACGAATCAGCCCCAGCATTTT. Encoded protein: CASSSDTNQPQHF.

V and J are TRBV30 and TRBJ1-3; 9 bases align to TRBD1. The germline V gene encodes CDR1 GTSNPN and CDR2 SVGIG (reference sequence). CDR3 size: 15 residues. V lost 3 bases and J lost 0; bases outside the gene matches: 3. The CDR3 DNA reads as TGTGCCTGGAGGGGACAGGGACTCTCTGGAAACACCATATATTTT. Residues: CAWRGQGLSGNTIYF.

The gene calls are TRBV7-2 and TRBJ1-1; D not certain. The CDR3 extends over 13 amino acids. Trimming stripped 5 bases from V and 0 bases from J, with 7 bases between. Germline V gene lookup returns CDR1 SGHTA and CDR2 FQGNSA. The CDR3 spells CASSLILNTEAFF. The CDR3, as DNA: TGTGCCAGCAGCCTAATATTGAACACTGAAGCTTTCTTT.

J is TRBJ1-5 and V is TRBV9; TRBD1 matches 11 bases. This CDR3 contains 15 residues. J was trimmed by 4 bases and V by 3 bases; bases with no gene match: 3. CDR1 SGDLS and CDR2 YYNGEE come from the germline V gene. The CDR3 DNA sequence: TGTGCCAGCAGCGGGACAGGGGGCGAGAATCAGCCCCAGCATTTT. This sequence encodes CASSGTGGENQPQHF.